A selection of T cell receptor beta chains follows, all from one sample in a study of cytomegalovirus exposure and HLA in healthy donors. Assay: immunoSEQ multiplex PCR; the TCRdb copy retains only in-frame clones and omits some. This table lists some 130,000 clones. The specimen sequenced was PBMCs. The receptors come from a woman aged 40 to 49 in good health and CMV-seropositive. CDR3s include the opening cysteine and the closing phenylalanine or tryptophan. D genes are given only for firm matches.

j_gene	v_gene	d_gene	CDR3aa	CDR3nt
TRBJ2-6	TRBV18	TRBD1	CASSPQGALGANVLTF	TGTGCCAGCTCTCCACAGGGGGCGCTGGGGGCCAACGTCCTGACTTTC
TRBJ2-1	TRBV27	TRBD2	CASSRTGVLAGDYNEQFF	TGTGCCAGCAGCAGGACAGGGGTACTAGCGGGGGACTACAATGAGCAGTTCTTC
TRBJ2-1	TRBV19	TRBD2	CASSSLLAGAGNEQFF	TGTGCCAGTAGTTCACTACTAGCGGGAGCGGGAAATGAGCAGTTCTTC
TRBJ1-2	TRBV9	NA	CASSPWQAPYGYTF	TGCGCCAGCAGCCCCTGGCAGGCACCCTATGGCTACACCTTC
TRBJ2-1	TRBV18	TRBD2	CASSPLAGGPHNEQFF	TGTGCCAGCTCCCCCTTGGCGGGAGGGCCGCACAATGAGCAGTTCTTC
TRBJ2-6	TRBV20-1	NA	CSALGANVLTF	TGCAGTGCTCTGGGGGCCAACGTCCTGACTTTC
TRBJ2-7	TRBV7-9	TRBD2	CASSPVGLASYEQYF	TGTGCCAGCAGCCCCGTCGGACTAGCATCGTACGAGCAGTACTTC
TRBJ2-7	TRBV11-2	TRBD1	CASSLEWTGAYEQYF	TGTGCCAGCAGCCTAGAGTGGACAGGGGCCTACGAGCAGTACTTC
TRBJ1-1	TRBV9	NA	CASSVATGGQTLNTEAFF	TGTGCCAGCAGCGTAGCTACAGGTGGACAGACTTTGAACACTGAAGCTTTCTTT
TRBJ1-2	TRBV5-4	TRBD1	CASSHNRQGRGGYTF	TGTGCCAGCAGCCACAACAGACAGGGTCGGGGTGGCTACACCTTC
TRBJ2-1	TRBV9	TRBD2	CASSFRGLAGANEQFF	TGTGCCAGCAGCTTCAGGGGGCTAGCGGGAGCCAATGAGCAGTTCTTC
TRBJ1-2	TRBV5-1	TRBD1	CASSFTSTTQGAALGYTF	TGCGCCAGCAGCTTTACAAGTACGACACAGGGGGCCGCCCTTGGCTACACCTTC
TRBJ2-7	TRBV10-3	NA	CATSGAGQMASYEQYF	TGTGCCACCTCTGGGGCAGGTCAGATGGCCTCCTACGAGCAGTACTTC
TRBJ1-5	TRBV5-6	NA	CASSLGGGGLQPQHF	TGTGCCAGCAGCTTGGGCGGGGGAGGGCTTCAGCCCCAGCATTTT
TRBJ2-5	TRBV5-6	NA	CASSLQETQYF	TGTGCCAGCAGCCTCCAAGAGACCCAGTACTTC
TRBJ2-1	TRBV7-8	NA	CASSQGGDEQFF	TGTGCCAGCAGCCAGGGGGGCGATGAGCAGTTCTTC
TRBJ1-2	TRBV25-1	TRBD1	CASSDSGTGVRGYTF	TGTGCCAGCAGTGACTCCGGGACAGGGGTACGTGGCTACACCTTC
TRBJ2-3	TRBV30	TRBD2	CAWSPEGGWTDTQYF	TGTGCCTGGAGTCCGGAGGGAGGGTGGACAGATACGCAGTATTTT
TRBJ2-7	TRBV4-1	TRBD1	CASSLAPQGGASYEQYF	TGCGCCAGCAGCCTCGCACCTCAAGGGGGCGCCTCCTACGAGCAGTACTTC
TRBJ1-3	TRBV27	TRBD1	CASSQGQGYAQDSGNTIYF	TGTGCCAGCAGCCAGGGACAGGGATACGCCCAAGACTCTGGAAACACCATATATTTT
TRBJ2-2	TRBV5-1	TRBD1	CASFETGGVELFF	TGCGCCAGCTTTGAGACAGGGGGTGTGGAGCTGTTTTTT
TRBJ2-5	TRBV5-1	NA	CASSLEGVQETQYF	TGCGCCAGCAGCTTGGAGGGGGTCCAAGAGACCCAGTACTTC
TRBJ2-1	TRBV27	TRBD2	CASNKPGLAGREQFF	TGTGCCAGCAACAAACCGGGACTAGCGGGAAGGGAGCAGTTCTTC
TRBJ1-1	TRBV6-5	NA	CASSYSGRADTEAFF	TGTGCCAGCAGTTACTCGGGGAGGGCCGACACTGAAGCTTTCTTT
TRBJ1-1	TRBV7-9	NA	CASSWTANTEAFF	TGTGCCAGCAGCTGGACAGCAAACACTGAAGCTTTCTTT
TRBJ2-6	TRBV6-1	NA	CASSGQVGANVLTF	TGTGCCAGCAGTGGACAGGTCGGGGCCAACGTCCTGACTTTC
TRBJ2-2	TRBV12-5	NA	CASGLGRGTGELFF	TGTGCTAGTGGTTTAGGTAGAGGCACCGGGGAGCTGTTTTTT
TRBJ2-1	TRBV7-6	NA	CASSLDRTYNEQFF	TGTGCCAGCAGCTTAGACAGGACCTACAATGAGCAGTTCTTC
TRBJ2-7	TRBV29-1	TRBD1	CSVLETGGLYEQYF	TGCAGCGTTTTGGAGACAGGGGGGCTGTACGAGCAGTACTTC
TRBJ2-2	TRBV19	TRBD2	CASSVRTSGGPGELFF	TGTGCCAGTAGTGTAAGGACTAGCGGAGGGCCCGGGGAGCTGTTTTTT
TRBJ1-1	TRBV27	NA	CASSLSGGGGTEAFF	TGTGCCAGCAGTTTATCGGGCGGGGGCGGCACTGAAGCTTTCTTT
TRBJ1-1	TRBV7-6	TRBD1	CASSSLPGQPMNTEAFF	TGTGCCAGCAGCTCCCTCCCGGGACAGCCCATGAACACTGAAGCTTTCTTT
TRBJ2-2	TRBV5-4	NA	CASSFPGGLDTGELFF	TGTGCCAGCAGCTTCCCCGGAGGACTGGACACCGGGGAGCTGTTTTTT
TRBJ2-7	TRBV19	TRBD1	CASSIGGQASGEQYF	TGTGCCAGTAGTATAGGGGGACAGGCCTCGGGCGAGCAGTACTTC
TRBJ2-2	TRBV27	TRBD1	CASSNFLQGASGELFF	TGTGCCAGCAGTAATTTCCTCCAGGGGGCCTCCGGGGAGCTGTTTTTT
TRBJ2-1	TRBV7-9	NA	CASSLAMDGLHYNEQFF	TGTGCCAGCAGCTTAGCGATGGACGGACTCCACTACAATGAGCAGTTCTTC
TRBJ2-5	TRBV7-8	TRBD2	CASSDRTSGQETQYF	TGTGCCAGCAGCGATCGGACTAGCGGGCAAGAGACCCAGTACTTC
TRBJ2-3	TRBV7-9	TRBD2	CASRQGTSGRSTDTQYF	TGTGCCAGCAGGCAAGGGACTAGCGGCCGTAGCACAGATACGCAGTATTTT
TRBJ1-1	TRBV18	NA	CASFRTGSDEAFF	TGTGCCAGCTTCCGAACAGGTTCAGATGAAGCTTTCTTT
TRBJ2-7	TRBV5-1	TRBD2	CASSLTAGGSYEQYF	TGCGCCAGCAGCTTGACGGCGGGAGGCTCCTACGAGCAGTACTTC
TRBJ2-2	TRBV5-1	TRBD2	CASLPGGRHQDTGELFF	TGCGCCAGCCTGCCGGGCGGGAGGCATCAGGACACCGGGGAGCTGTTTTTT
TRBJ2-5	TRBV30	NA	CAWSLEQFQETQYF	TGTGCCTGGTCTTTGGAACAGTTCCAAGAGACCCAGTACTTC
TRBJ2-3	TRBV18	NA	CASSRDITDTQYF	TGTGCCAGCTCCCGGGACATCACAGATACGCAGTATTTT
TRBJ2-7	TRBV28	NA	CASTFRGREQYF	TGTGCCAGCACGTTCAGGGGTCGCGAGCAGTACTTC
TRBJ2-2	TRBV6-6	TRBD1	CASRQSGTGRAGELFF	TGTGCCAGCAGGCAATCCGGGACAGGGAGGGCCGGGGAGCTGTTTTTT
TRBJ2-7	TRBV19	TRBD1	CASSSGTGDYYEQYF	TGTGCCAGTAGTTCGGGGACAGGGGACTACTACGAGCAGTACTTC
TRBJ2-1	TRBV7-8	TRBD2	CASSRTSGRYEQFF	TGTGCCAGCAGTCGGACTAGCGGGAGGTATGAGCAGTTCTTC
TRBJ2-4	TRBV14	NA	CASSQGKRDKNIQYF	TGTGCCAGCAGCCAAGGGAAGAGGGACAAAAACATTCAGTACTTC
TRBJ2-2	TRBV7-3	NA	CASSFRSTGELFF	TGTGCCAGCAGCTTTCGCAGCACCGGGGAGCTGTTTTTT
TRBJ2-1	TRBV28	TRBD2	CASSGGVTSGKQFF	TGTGCCAGCAGTGGGGGGGTGACTAGCGGAAAGCAGTTCTTC
TRBJ1-1	TRBV29-1	NA	CSVDLPGWDTEAFF	TGCAGCGTTGACCTCCCGGGTTGGGACACTGAAGCTTTCTTT
TRBJ2-6	TRBV27	NA	CASSLRVAGANVLTF	TGTGCCAGCAGTCTCAGGGTGGCTGGGGCCAACGTCCTGACTTTC
TRBJ2-3	TRBV11-2	NA	CASSLVIRTDTQYF	TGTGCCAGCAGCTTAGTAATTCGGACAGATACGCAGTATTTT
TRBJ2-7	TRBV18	NA	CASSPGFREGHEQYF	TGTGCCAGCTCACCTGGCTTCCGAGAGGGTCACGAGCAGTACTTC
TRBJ2-7	TRBV5-1	NA	CASSMDSTLEQYF	TGCGCCAGCAGCATGGACTCTACTCTCGAGCAGTACTTC
TRBJ2-7	TRBV27	TRBD2	CASSLRGGVDEQYF	TGTGCCAGCAGTTTACGCGGGGGGGTGGACGAGCAGTACTTC
TRBJ1-1	TRBV29-1	NA	CSVLTPPNTEAFF	TGCAGCGTCCTGACTCCGCCTAACACTGAAGCTTTCTTT
TRBJ2-1	TRBV9	NA	CASSAGSGISYNEQFF	TGTGCCAGCAGCGCCGGATCGGGGATCTCCTACAATGAGCAGTTCTTC
TRBJ1-2	TRBV2	TRBD1	CANSDRDFYGYTF	TGTGCCAACTCCGACAGGGACTTCTATGGCTACACCTTC